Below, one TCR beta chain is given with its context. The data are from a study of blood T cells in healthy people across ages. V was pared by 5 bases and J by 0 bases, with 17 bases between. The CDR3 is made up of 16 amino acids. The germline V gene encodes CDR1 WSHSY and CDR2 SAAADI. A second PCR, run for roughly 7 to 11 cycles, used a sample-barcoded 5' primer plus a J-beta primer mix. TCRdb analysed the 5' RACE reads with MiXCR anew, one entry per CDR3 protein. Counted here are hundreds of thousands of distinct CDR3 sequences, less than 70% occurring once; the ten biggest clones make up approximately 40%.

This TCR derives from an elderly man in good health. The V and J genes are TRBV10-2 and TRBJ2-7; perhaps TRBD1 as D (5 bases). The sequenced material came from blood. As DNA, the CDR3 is TGCGCCAGCAGTTCCGACAGACCCCTCAGCTCCTACGAGCAGTACTTC. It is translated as CASSSDRPLSSYEQYF.